These 16 T cell receptor beta chains share one sample of origin, sequenced in a study of beta chain features in type 1 diabetes. cDNA synthesis used the whole RNA isolate, giving expressed TCRB sequences. The protocol was immunoSEQ multiplex PCR, while the TCRdb copy is restricted to in-frame clones and leaves out a portion. The sample carries about 620,000 clones, 15% to 17% recorded once. Source material: naive CD4+ T cells from blood. These receptors all come from a man in his late teens or twenties in good health.

This rearrangement joins TRBV29-1 to TRBJ1-1; D is possibly TRBD1 (5 bases). Per the germline V gene, CDR1 is SQVTM and CDR2 is ANQGSEA. V was trimmed by 7 bases and J by 6 bases, leaving 15 bases between them. The CDR3 is 12 amino acids. CDR3 amino acids: CSAAGGMSEAFF. CDR3 nucleotides: TGCAGCGCCGCGGGGGGGATGTCTGAAGCTTTCTTT.

This chain connects TRBV7-9 to TRBJ1-4, with TRBD1 matching over 10 bases. Germline V CDR1 and CDR2: SEHNR, FQNEAQ (reference sequence). Germline trimming cut 3 bases from V and 7 bases from J; bases unmatched to any gene: 5. The CDR3 length is 15 residues. CDR3 DNA sequence: TGTGCCAGCAGCTTCAGGACAGGGGGTGTTGAAAAACTGTTTTTT. It translates to CASSFRTGGVEKLFF.

The sample holds one count of this clone. The DNA for the CDR3 is TGTGCCTGCCCGCCCAGGGGTGTTCACACTGAAGCTTTCTTT. This translates into CACPPRGVHTEAFF. This sequence joins TRBV30 and TRBJ1-1; a weak D match, TRBD1 (6 bases). Germline V CDR1 and CDR2: GTSNPN, SVGIG (reference sequence). The CDR3 covers 14 residues. V dropped 6 bases and J dropped 3 bases, with 17 bases sitting between them. The full variable domain, completed using reference TRBV30 and TRBJ1-1, is SQTIHQWPATLVQPVGSPLSLECTVEGTSNPNLYWYRQAAGRGLQLLFYSVGIGQISSEVPQNLSASRPQDRQFILSSKKLLLSDSGFYLCACPPRGVHTEAFFGQGTRLTVV.

A few counts support this clone. This chain uses TRBV28 with TRBJ1-4, with D perhaps matching TRBD1 (5 bases). Germline V lookup: CDR1 MDHEN, CDR2 SYDVKM. The CDR3 runs to 15 residues. Trimming took 6 bases from V and 8 from J, leaving 19 bases between them. This chain's CDR3 is CASRLAGLIGEKLFF. Here the CDR3 DNA reads TGTGCCAGCAGGCTCGCGGGGCTTATCGGAGAAAAACTGTTTTTT.

This clone was found a few times. This sequence joins TRBV20-1 and TRBJ2-7; weak D call: TRBD1 (6 bases). The CDR3 extends over 11 amino acids. V was cut by 0 bases and J by 11 bases, with 11 bases left in between. Per germline, CDR1 DFQATT and CDR2 SNEGSKA (reference sequence). This CDR3 reads CSARDHRVEYF. The DNA of the CDR3 is TGCAGTGCTAGAGATCACAGGGTAGAGTACTTC.

This rearrangement joins TRBV2 to TRBJ2-1, with 8 bases identical to TRBD2. Germline V gene sequence: CDR1 SNHLY, CDR2 FYNNEI. The CDR3 sequence is 14 residues long. J was trimmed by 4 bases and V by 6 bases; bases with no gene match: 5. The CDR3 is CASRDGGEYNEQFF. CDR3 coding DNA: TGTGCCAGCAGGGACGGGGGGGAGTACAATGAGCAGTTCTTC.

This clone has more than one count but fewer than ten. The chain combines TRBV29-1 with TRBJ2-7; 8 bases line up with TRBD2. CDR3 size: 14 residues. Germline V lookup: CDR1 SQVTM, CDR2 ANQGSEA. J was trimmed by 1 base and V by 6 bases; bases with no gene match: 8. Written as DNA, the CDR3 is TGCAGCGTGGCGGCGGGAGGCCCATCCTACGAGCAGTACTTC. This codes for CSVAAGGPSYEQYF.

The V and J genes are TRBV6-5 and TRBJ2-7; D is undetermined. The CDR3 is made up of 13 amino acids. The V and J ends lost 7 bases and 3 bases respectively, with 13 bases between them. Germline CDR1 MNHEY, CDR2 SVGAGI. The CDR3 region has the DNA TGTGCCAGCACCTCGAGACTGGTCTACGAGCAGTACTTC. Translation gives CASTSRLVYEQYF.

This sequence joins TRBV7-2 and TRBJ2-3; D is possibly TRBD2 (5 bases). Germline V gene lookup returns CDR1 SGHTA and CDR2 FQGNSA. This CDR3 comprises 13 residues. V was pared by 5 bases and J by 7 bases, with 13 bases between. The CDR3 is CASSPGLGNTQYF. The DNA for the CDR3 is TGTGCCAGCAGCCCCGGACTCGGAAATACGCAGTATTTT.

The sample holds a few counts of this clone. This chain uses TRBV19 with TRBJ2-1; perhaps TRBD2 as D (7 bases). Trimming cost V 1 base and J 0 bases, with 13 bases left between them. This CDR3 comprises 17 residues. Germline CDR1 is LNHDA and CDR2 is SQIVND (reference sequence). CDR3: CASSIVRRGHSYNEQFF. The CDR3, as DNA: TGTGCCAGTAGTATAGTAAGGCGGGGGCACTCCTACAATGAGCAGTTCTTC.

The sample holds a few counts of this clone. The chain employs TRBV27 and TRBJ2-6; tentative D call: TRBD1 (7 bases). The CDR3 covers 17 residues. Germline values: CDR1 MNHEY, CDR2 SMNVEV (reference sequence). Trimming removed 6 bases at V and 0 bases at J, with 15 bases between. The CDR3: CASRARGVISGANVLTF. As DNA, the CDR3 is TGTGCCAGCAGAGCCAGGGGGGTGATCTCTGGGGCCAACGTCCTGACTTTC.

The chain has TRBV13 and TRBJ1-1; tentatively, D is TRBD1 (5 bases). Germline CDR1 reads PRHDT; CDR2 reads FYEKMQ (reference sequence). V shed 1 base and J shed 5 bases, with 17 bases lying between them. The CDR3 extends over 16 amino acids. CDR3 region: CASSLVQGKVRTEAFF. Written as DNA, the CDR3 is TGTGCCAGCAGCTTAGTTCAGGGCAAAGTAAGAACTGAAGCTTTCTTT.

This chain links TRBV4-1 with TRBJ1-1; the match to TRBD1 covers 8 bases. This CDR3 contains 17 residues. CDR1 MGHRA and CDR2 YSYEKL come from the germline V gene. J gave up 4 bases and V 2 bases, and 12 bases lay outside the gene matches. CDR3 DNA: TGCGCCAGCAGCCAAATAGGGACAGGCCACGGACTCACTGAAGCTTTCTTT. It specifies CASSQIGTGHGLTEAFF.

This sequence joins TRBV28 and TRBJ2-7, with D uncertain. Between the trimmed V and J ends, which lost 3 bases and 3 bases, there was a span of 15 bases. The CDR3 sequence is 15 residues long. CDR1 and CDR2 from the germline V gene are MDHEN and SYDVKM. The DNA for the CDR3 is TGTGCCAGCAGTTTCTTGGGTGGCGGAAGCTACGAGCAGTACTTC. The encoded protein is CASSFLGGGSYEQYF.

The CDR3 region has the DNA TGTGCCAGCTCACCAAGAGTCGGACAGGGGGCCACTGAAGCTTTCTTT. This translates into CASSPRVGQGATEAFF. The rearrangement links TRBV18 to TRBJ1-1, with 11 nucleotides matching TRBD1. This CDR3 is built from 16 residues. Germline CDR1 is KGHSH and CDR2 is LQKENI. Trimming removed 2 bases from V and 4 bases from J; junction bases left unmatched: 6.

V is TRBV19 and J is TRBJ2-7; a weak D match, TRBD1 (5 bases). The CDR3 is 13 amino acids. The germline V gene has CDR1 LNHDA and CDR2 SQIVND (reference sequence). V was clipped by 9 bases and J by 5 bases, with 17 bases between them. The chain's CDR3 is CASRLGARHEQYF. The CDR3 DNA sequence: TGTGCCAGCCGCCTAGGGGCGCGGCACGAGCAGTACTTC.